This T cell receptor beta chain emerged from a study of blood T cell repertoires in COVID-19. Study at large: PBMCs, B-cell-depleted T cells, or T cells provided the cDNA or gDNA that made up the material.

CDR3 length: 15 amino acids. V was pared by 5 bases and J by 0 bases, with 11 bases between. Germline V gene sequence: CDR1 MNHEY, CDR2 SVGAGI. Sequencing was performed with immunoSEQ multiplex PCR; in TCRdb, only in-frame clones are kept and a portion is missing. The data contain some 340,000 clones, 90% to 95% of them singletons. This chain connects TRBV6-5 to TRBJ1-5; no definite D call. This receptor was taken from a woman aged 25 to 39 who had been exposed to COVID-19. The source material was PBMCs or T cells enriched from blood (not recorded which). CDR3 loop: CASSPTLYSNQPQHF. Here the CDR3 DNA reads TGTGCCAGCAGTCCGACACTTTATAGCAATCAGCCCCAGCATTTT.